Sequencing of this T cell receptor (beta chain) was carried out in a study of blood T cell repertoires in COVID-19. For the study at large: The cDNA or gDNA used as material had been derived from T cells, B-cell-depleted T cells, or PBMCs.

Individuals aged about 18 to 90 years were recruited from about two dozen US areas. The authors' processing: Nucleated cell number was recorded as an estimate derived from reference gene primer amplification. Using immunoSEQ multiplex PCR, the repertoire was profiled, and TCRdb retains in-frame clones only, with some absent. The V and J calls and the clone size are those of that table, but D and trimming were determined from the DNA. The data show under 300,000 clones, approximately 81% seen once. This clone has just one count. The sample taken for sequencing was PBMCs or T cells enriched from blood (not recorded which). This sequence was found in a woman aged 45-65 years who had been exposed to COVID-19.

CDR3: CASGPGQGLGYEQYF. The CDR3 coding sequence is TGTGCCAGCGGCCCCGGACAGGGCCTCGGGTACGAGCAGTACTTC. The V and J genes are TRBV6-5 and TRBJ2-7; TRBD1 aligns across 8 bases. CDR3 length: 15 amino acids. Germline lookup yields CDR1 MNHEY and CDR2 SVGAGI. The trim removed 8 bases at V and 4 bases at J, leaving 13 bases unmatched.